The 27 T cell receptor beta chains given below trace back to one sample, sequenced in a study of blood T cell repertoires in COVID-19. Assay: immunoSEQ multiplex PCR; the TCRdb copy retains only in-frame clones and omits some. The repertoire holds roughly 120,000 clones, 85% seen once, with approximately 11% in the top ten. Sequenced material: peripheral blood. The receptors shown here come from a man older than 75 with acute or convalescent COVID-19.

This clone has a handful of counts. The chain employs TRBV7-9 and TRBJ1-2; 8 nucleotides match TRBD1. V lost 5 bases, J lost 4 bases, and 9 bases stayed unmatched. Germline CDR1 reads SEHNR; CDR2 reads FQNEAQ (reference sequence). This CDR3 has 15 residues. The CDR3 DNA reads TGTGCCAGCAGCCCAACTGACAGGGGCTTCTATGGCTACACCTTC. Its translation is CASSPTDRGFYGYTF.

The chain couples TRBV5-5 to TRBJ2-2; D might be TRBD2 (5 bases). V was trimmed by 4 bases and J by 6 bases, leaving 10 bases between them. This CDR3 has 13 amino acids. Per germline, CDR1 SGHKS and CDR2 YYEKEE (reference sequence). The CDR3 region is CASSLRGPGELFF. DNA for the CDR3: TGTGCCAGCAGCCTCCGGGGTCCCGGGGAGCTGTTTTTT.

The CDR3 spells CASSSEGQGGGYTF. The CDR3 bases are TGTGCCAGCAGCTCCGAGGGACAGGGAGGCGGCTACACCTTC. The chain joins TRBV7-3 to TRBJ1-2, with 9 bases that match TRBD1. After removal of 4 bases from V and 8 bases from J, the junction contained 8 bases not matched to a gene. CDR1 SGHTA and CDR2 FQGTGA come from the germline V gene. The length of the CDR3 is 14 residues. The full variable domain, rest sourced from reference TRBV7-3 and TRBJ1-2, is GAGVSQTPSNKVTEKGKYVELRCDPISGHTALYWYRQSLGQGPEFLIYFQGTGAADDSGLPNDRFFAVRPEGSVSTLKIQRTERGDSAVYLCASSSEGQGGGYTFGSGTRLTVV.

The gene calls are TRBV7-2 and TRBJ2-1; possible D gene TRBD2, 6 bases. V was trimmed by 5 bases and J by 6 bases, leaving 14 bases between them. The CDR3 consists of 14 residues. Germline CDR1 is SGHTA and CDR2 is FQGNSA. CDR3 sequence: CASSQGGAINEQFF. The CDR3, as DNA: TGTGCCAGCAGCCAGGGCGGGGCGATCAATGAGCAGTTCTTC.

This chain connects TRBV5-1 to TRBJ1-1; 9 bases are a match to TRBD1. The length of the CDR3 is 16 residues. Germline CDR1 is SGHRS and CDR2 is YFSETQ. The J segment lost 1 base and the V segment lost 4 bases, leaving 8 bases of the junction unmatched. The CDR3 nucleotides read TGCGCCAGCAGCGCGGGACAGGGTACCGAGAACACTGAAGCTTTCTTT. Translating it yields CASSAGQGTENTEAFF.

The rearrangement joins TRBV14 to TRBJ1-4; maybe TRBD1 (6 bases). The CDR3 has 17 amino acids. Trimming cost V 0 bases and J 3 bases, with 14 bases left between them. Germline V gives CDR1 SGHDN, CDR2 FVKESK. CDR3 loop: CASSQDRGGEANEKLFF. The DNA of the CDR3 is TGTGCCAGCAGCCAAGATCGAGGGGGGGAGGCTAATGAAAAACTGTTTTTT.

The V and J genes are TRBV20-1 and TRBJ2-7; D possibly corresponds to TRBD1 (7 bases). CDR1 and CDR2 (germline): DFQATT, SNEGSKA (reference sequence). V dropped 3 bases and J dropped 12 bases, with 18 bases sitting between them. The CDR3 length is 12 residues. DNA for the CDR3: TGCAGTGCTAGTGCACTAGGAGGGGGCGTGTACTTC. Its protein is CSASALGGGVYF.

The chain joins TRBV5-1 to TRBJ2-2; tentative D call: TRBD2 (5 bases). Between the trimmed V and J ends, which lost 0 bases and 5 bases, there was a span of 14 bases. Germline V gives CDR1 SGHRS, CDR2 YFSETQ. The CDR3 is 16 amino acids. CDR3 loop: CASSLGAGSETGELFF. CDR3 DNA: TGCGCCAGCAGCTTGGGGGCAGGTAGCGAAACCGGGGAGCTGTTTTTT.

The V gene is TRBV10-3, the J gene TRBJ2-2; 12 nucleotides match TRBD2. J lost 6 bases, V lost 0 bases, and 5 bases had no gene match. The germline V gene has CDR1 ENHRY and CDR2 SYGVKD. The CDR3 is 17 amino acids. CDR3 loop: CAISESESSGRAGELFF. CDR3 in DNA: TGTGCCATCAGTGAGTCAGAGTCTAGCGGGAGGGCCGGGGAGCTGTTTTTT.

The table lists this clone with a count of one. This chain's CDR3 is CASSLAPGQYYGYTF. The CDR3, as DNA: TGTGCCAGCAGCTTAGCCCCAGGACAGTACTATGGCTACACCTTC. The chain carries TRBV7-2 and TRBJ1-2; maybe TRBD1 (6 bases). From germline, CDR1 is SGHTA and CDR2 FQGNSA. The ends were cut back, 0 bases at V and 3 bases at J, with 11 bases in the middle. The CDR3 consists of 15 residues.

J is TRBJ2-2 and V is TRBV5-1; D is possibly TRBD1 (6 bases). The CDR3 consists of 15 residues. Trimming left V 2 bases short and J 0 bases short, with 8 bases between. CDR1 is SGHRS and CDR2 is YFSETQ in the germline V gene. The CDR3 loop is CASSFGTPNTGELFF. CDR3 in DNA: TGCGCCAGCAGCTTTGGGACACCGAACACCGGGGAGCTGTTTTTT. The full variable domain, rest sourced from reference TRBV5-1 and TRBJ2-2, is KAGVTQTPRYLIKTRGQQVTLSCSPISGHRSVSWYQQTPGQGLQFLFEYFSETQRNKGNFPGRFSGRQFSNSRSEMNVSTLELGDSALYLCASSFGTPNTGELFFGEGSRLTVL.

The rearrangement joins TRBV7-9 to TRBJ2-7, with a weak D call TRBD2 (6 bases). The CDR3 has 17 residues. V lost 2 bases and J 1 base, leaving 18 bases between the germline ends. Germline V lookup: CDR1 SEHNR, CDR2 FQNEAQ (reference sequence). The CDR3 here is CASSLNSGTGLSYEQYF. Here the CDR3 DNA reads TGTGCCAGCAGCTTAAATTCCGGGACTGGACTTTCCTACGAGCAGTACTTC.

The rearrangement joins TRBV4-1 to TRBJ2-7, with 15 bases that match TRBD2. Germline trimming cut 1 base from V and 2 bases from J; bases unmatched to any gene: 9. Germline CDR1 and CDR2: MGHRA and YSYEKL. The CDR3 has 19 amino acids. DNA of the CDR3: TGCGCCAGCAGCCAAGGGGGACTAGCGGGAGGCCGGTCCGCCTACGAGCAGTACTTC. Amino acids: CASSQGGLAGGRSAYEQYF.

In its sample, this clone was seen once. The rearrangement uses TRBV11-2 and TRBJ1-6; 7 bases align to TRBD1. From germline, CDR1 is SGHAT and CDR2 FQNNGV. The CDR3 is 16 residues long. The J segment lost 10 bases and the V segment lost 4 bases, leaving 13 bases of the junction unmatched. In nucleotides, the CDR3 is TGTGCCAGCAGCTCTTCCGGTCAGGGGGTTTCCTCACCCCTCCACTTT. This encodes CASSSSGQGVSSPLHF.

This chain connects TRBV5-1 to TRBJ2-3, with D possibly matching TRBD2 (5 bases). CDR3 size: 16 residues. The germline CDR1 and CDR2 sequences are SGHRS and YFSETQ. The ends were cut back, 2 bases at V and 0 bases at J, with 13 bases in the middle. The CDR3 region has the DNA TGCGCCAGCAGCTTCCTGAGCGGAACTAGCACAGATACGCAGTATTTT. Its protein is CASSFLSGTSTDTQYF.

In its sample, this clone was seen once. The chain couples TRBV11-2 to TRBJ1-1; D is unclear. Trimming shortened V by 1 base and J by 2 bases, and 11 bases separated the two germline ends. Germline V gene sequence: CDR1 SGHAT, CDR2 FQNNGV. The CDR3 extends over 15 amino acids. This chain's CDR3 is CASSLVRGINTEAFF. CDR3 DNA: TGTGCCAGCAGCTTAGTGCGGGGAATAAACACTGAAGCTTTCTTT.

This rearrangement joins TRBV19 to TRBJ1-4, with 7 nucleotides matching TRBD1. The V gene end was trimmed by 6 bases and the J gene end by 5 bases; junction bases not matched to a gene: 9. The CDR3 runs to 15 residues. Germline lookup yields CDR1 LNHDA and CDR2 SQIVND (reference sequence). The CDR3 here is CASRIPGQQNEKLFF. In DNA form, the CDR3 reads TGTGCCAGTAGGATTCCGGGACAGCAGAATGAAAAACTGTTTTTT.

This rearrangement joins TRBV5-1 to TRBJ1-1; D call uncertain. Trimming shortened V by 5 bases and J by 1 base, and 12 bases separated the two germline ends. Germline V CDR1 and CDR2: SGHRS, YFSETQ. The CDR3 extends over 14 amino acids. This CDR3 is CASRSAGQNTEAFF. CDR3 nucleotides: TGCGCCAGCAGATCGGCAGGCCAGAACACTGAAGCTTTCTTT.

This sequence joins TRBV11-1 and TRBJ2-1, with 9 bases lining up with TRBD1. The CDR3 spans 12 residues. In germline, CDR1 is SGHAT, CDR2 FQDESV (reference sequence). V was pared by 5 bases and J by 12 bases, with 5 bases of the junction left unmatched. The CDR3 sequence: CASSPPDRGQFF. DNA of the CDR3: TGTGCCAGCAGCCCCCCGGACAGGGGGCAGTTCTTC.

The chain uses TRBV6-2 or TRBV6-3 and TRBJ2-7; TRBD2 is a possible D gene (5 bases). Trimming cost V 5 bases and J 2 bases, with 13 bases left between them. There are 14 residues in the CDR3. CDR1 is MNHEY, CDR2 SVGEGT, per germline. DNA for the CDR3: TGTGCCAGCAGTACAATCGGGGATACCTACGAGCAGTACTTC. Amino acid sequence: CASSTIGDTYEQYF.

The chain carries TRBV4-1 and TRBJ2-7; 8 bases fit TRBD1. CDR1 MGHRA and CDR2 YSYEKL come from the germline V gene. This CDR3 is built from 16 residues. V was pared by 0 bases and J by 2 bases, with 6 bases of the junction left unmatched. CDR3 residues: CASSQDWTGITYEQYF. The CDR3 DNA sequence: TGCGCCAGCAGCCAAGATTGGACAGGGATTACCTACGAGCAGTACTTC.

The V and J genes are TRBV5-1 and TRBJ2-1; 12 bases fit TRBD2. The V segment lost 1 base and the J segment 1 base; nucleotides outside the gene matches: 0. This CDR3 contains 16 residues. Germline CDR1 is SGHRS and CDR2 is YFSETQ. The DNA for the CDR3 is TGCGCCAGCAGCTTGACTAGCGGGGGGTCCTACAATGAGCAGTTCTTC. Protein sequence: CASSLTSGGSYNEQFF.

The chain recombines TRBV5-6 with TRBJ1-5, with D possibly being TRBD1 (6 bases). This CDR3 has 15 residues. V was trimmed by 3 bases and J by 0 bases, leaving 10 bases between them. Per germline, CDR1 SGHDT and CDR2 YYEEEE. The DNA for the CDR3 is TGTGCCAGCAGCTCGGGACAACTTAGCAATCAGCCCCAGCATTTT. It codes for CASSSGQLSNQPQHF.

This chain uses TRBV5-5 with TRBJ2-5; 8 bases match TRBD2. Germline loops: CDR1 SGHKS, CDR2 YYEKEE (reference sequence). CDR3 size: 17 residues. The J segment lost 1 base and the V segment lost 5 bases, leaving 13 bases of the junction unmatched. The CDR3 reads CASSPRGVAGPQETQYF. Here the CDR3 DNA reads TGTGCCAGCAGTCCTCGGGGGGTAGCGGGGCCCCAAGAGACCCAGTACTTC.

This chain connects TRBV29-1 to TRBJ2-1, with 9 bases fitting TRBD2. The CDR3 consists of 12 residues. CDR1 is SQVTM and CDR2 is ANQGSEA in the germline V gene. The V segment lost 6 bases and the J segment 5 bases; nucleotides outside the gene matches: 2. The CDR3 sequence: CSVSSGDNEQFF. The CDR3 nucleotides are TGCAGCGTCTCTAGCGGGGACAATGAGCAGTTCTTC.

This rearrangement joins TRBV5-1 to TRBJ1-2; D is unresolved. This CDR3 is built from 14 residues. Germline loops: CDR1 SGHRS, CDR2 YFSETQ. Trimming took off 0 bases at V and 5 bases at J, with 11 bases between the two ends. This chain's CDR3 is CASSLENSRYGYTF. The CDR3 region has the DNA TGCGCCAGCAGCTTGGAGAACAGTCGGTATGGCTACACCTTC.

This clone was detected a few times. The rearrangement links TRBV28 to TRBJ2-7; possible D gene TRBD2, 5 bases. Germline-derived CDR1 and CDR2 are MDHEN and SYDVKM. The CDR3 totals 13 residues. Deletions cut 3 bases from V and 6 bases from J, with 12 bases between. CDR3 nucleotide sequence: TGTGCCAGCAGTTTCGAGGGTTCTTTCGAGCAGTACTTC. This encodes CASSFEGSFEQYF.